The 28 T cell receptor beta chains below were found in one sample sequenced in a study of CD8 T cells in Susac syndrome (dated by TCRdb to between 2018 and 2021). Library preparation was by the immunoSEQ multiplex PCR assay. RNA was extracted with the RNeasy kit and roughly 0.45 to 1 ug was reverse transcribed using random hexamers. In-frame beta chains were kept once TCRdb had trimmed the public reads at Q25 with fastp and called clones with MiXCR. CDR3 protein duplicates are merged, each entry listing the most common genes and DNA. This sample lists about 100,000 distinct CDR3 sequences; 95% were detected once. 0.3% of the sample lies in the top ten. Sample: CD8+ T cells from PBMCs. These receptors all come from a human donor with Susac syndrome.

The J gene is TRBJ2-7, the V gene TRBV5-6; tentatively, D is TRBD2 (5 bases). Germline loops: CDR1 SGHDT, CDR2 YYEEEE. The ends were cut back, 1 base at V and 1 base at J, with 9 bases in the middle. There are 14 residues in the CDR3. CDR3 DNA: TGTGCCAGCAGCTTGTTCGGGGTTTCCTACGAGCAGTACTTC. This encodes CASSLFGVSYEQYF.

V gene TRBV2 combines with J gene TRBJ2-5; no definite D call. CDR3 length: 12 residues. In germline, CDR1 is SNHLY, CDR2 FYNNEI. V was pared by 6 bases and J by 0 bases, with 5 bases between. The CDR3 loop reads CASRGNQETQYF. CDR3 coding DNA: TGTGCCAGCAGGGGTAACCAAGAGACCCAGTACTTC.

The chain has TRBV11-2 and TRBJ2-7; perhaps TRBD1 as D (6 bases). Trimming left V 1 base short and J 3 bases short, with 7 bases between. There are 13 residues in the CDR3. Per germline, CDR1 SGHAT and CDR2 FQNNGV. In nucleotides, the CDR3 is TGTGCCAGCAGCTTAGGGGACAACTACGAGCAGTACTTC. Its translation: CASSLGDNYEQYF.

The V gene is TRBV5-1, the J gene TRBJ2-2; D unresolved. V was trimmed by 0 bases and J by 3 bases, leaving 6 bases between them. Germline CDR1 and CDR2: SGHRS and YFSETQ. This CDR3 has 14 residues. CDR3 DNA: TGCGCCAGCAGCTTGGACTGGGACACCGGGGAGCTGTTTTTT. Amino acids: CASSLDWDTGELFF.

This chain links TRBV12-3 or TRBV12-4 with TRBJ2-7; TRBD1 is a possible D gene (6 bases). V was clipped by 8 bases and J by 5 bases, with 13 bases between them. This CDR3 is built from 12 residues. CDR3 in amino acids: CASRTDADEQYF. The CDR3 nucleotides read TGTGCCAGCCGGACAGACGCAGACGAGCAGTACTTC.

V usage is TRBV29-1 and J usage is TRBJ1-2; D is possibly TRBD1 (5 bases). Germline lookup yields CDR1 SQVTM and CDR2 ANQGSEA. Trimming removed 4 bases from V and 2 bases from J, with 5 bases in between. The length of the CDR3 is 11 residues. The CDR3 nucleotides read TGCAGCGTTGGGGGGAACTATGGCTACACCTTC. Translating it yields CSVGGNYGYTF. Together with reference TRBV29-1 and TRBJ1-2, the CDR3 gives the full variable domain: SAVISQKPSRDICQRGTSLTIQCQVDSQVTMMFWYRQQPGQSLTLIATANQGSEATYESGFVIDKFPISRPNLTFSTLTVSNMSPEDSSIYLCSVGGNYGYTFGSGTRLTVV.

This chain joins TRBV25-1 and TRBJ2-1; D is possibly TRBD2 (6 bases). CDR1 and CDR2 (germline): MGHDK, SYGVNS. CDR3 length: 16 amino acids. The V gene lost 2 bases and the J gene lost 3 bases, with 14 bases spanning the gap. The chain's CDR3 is CASSEMEGGLYNEQFF. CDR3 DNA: TGTGCCAGCAGTGAAATGGAGGGCGGACTCTACAATGAGCAGTTCTTC.

Written as DNA, the CDR3 is TGTGCCAGCAGCTTAGACCGTACTACAAGCACAGATACGCAGTATTTT. It specifies CASSLDRTTSTDTQYF. The chain recombines TRBV11-2 with TRBJ2-3; D is unclear. From germline, CDR1 is SGHAT and CDR2 FQNNGV. The CDR3 loop spans 16 amino acids. V dropped 0 bases and J dropped 0 bases, with 10 bases sitting between them.

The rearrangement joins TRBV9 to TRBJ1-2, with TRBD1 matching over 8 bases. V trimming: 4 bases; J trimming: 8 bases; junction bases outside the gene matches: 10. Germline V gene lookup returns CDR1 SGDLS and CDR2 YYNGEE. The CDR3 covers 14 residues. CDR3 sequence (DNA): TGTGCCAGCAGCCCACGGGACAGGCCGGGAGGCTACACCTTC. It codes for CASSPRDRPGGYTF.

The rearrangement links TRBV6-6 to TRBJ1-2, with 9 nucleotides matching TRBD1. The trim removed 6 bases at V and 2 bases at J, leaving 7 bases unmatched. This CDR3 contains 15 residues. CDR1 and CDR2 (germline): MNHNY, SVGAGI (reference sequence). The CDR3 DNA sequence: TGTGCCAGCAGCAACCGACAGGGGGGAAACTATGGCTACACCTTC. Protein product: CASSNRQGGNYGYTF.

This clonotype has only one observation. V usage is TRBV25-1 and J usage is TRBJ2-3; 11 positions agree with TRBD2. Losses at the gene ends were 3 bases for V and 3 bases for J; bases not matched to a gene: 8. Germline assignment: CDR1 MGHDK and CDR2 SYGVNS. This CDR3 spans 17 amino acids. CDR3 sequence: CASSDRLAGGGTDTQYF. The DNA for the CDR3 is TGTGCCAGCAGTGATCGCCTAGCGGGAGGTGGGACAGATACGCAGTATTTT.

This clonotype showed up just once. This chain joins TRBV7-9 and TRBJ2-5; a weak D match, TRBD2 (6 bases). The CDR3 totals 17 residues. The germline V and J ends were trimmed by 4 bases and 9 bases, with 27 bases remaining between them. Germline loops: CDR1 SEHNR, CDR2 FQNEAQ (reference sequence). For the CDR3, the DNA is TGTGCCAGCAGCTCCGTCGGCGGGTTGGCAGTATGGGGGGCCCAGTACTTC. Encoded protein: CASSSVGGLAVWGAQYF.

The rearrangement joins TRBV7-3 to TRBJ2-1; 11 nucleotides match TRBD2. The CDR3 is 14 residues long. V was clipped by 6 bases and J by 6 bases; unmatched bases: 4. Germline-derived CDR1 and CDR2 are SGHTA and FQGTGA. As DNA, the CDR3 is TGTGCCAGCAGTGGGACTAGCGGAACCAATGAGCAGTTCTTC. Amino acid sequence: CASSGTSGTNEQFF.

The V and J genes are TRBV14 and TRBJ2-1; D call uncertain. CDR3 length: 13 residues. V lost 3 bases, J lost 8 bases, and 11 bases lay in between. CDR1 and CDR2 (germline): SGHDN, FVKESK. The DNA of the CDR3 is TGTGCCAGCAGCCAGACGGCCGTCGATGAGCAGTTCTTC. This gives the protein CASSQTAVDEQFF.

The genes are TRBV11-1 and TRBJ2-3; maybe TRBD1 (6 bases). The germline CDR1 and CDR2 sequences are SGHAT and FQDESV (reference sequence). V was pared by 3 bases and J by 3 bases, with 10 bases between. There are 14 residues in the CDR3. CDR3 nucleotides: TGTGCCAGCAGCTTGACAGGCGGTACAGATACGCAGTATTTT. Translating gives CASSLTGGTDTQYF.

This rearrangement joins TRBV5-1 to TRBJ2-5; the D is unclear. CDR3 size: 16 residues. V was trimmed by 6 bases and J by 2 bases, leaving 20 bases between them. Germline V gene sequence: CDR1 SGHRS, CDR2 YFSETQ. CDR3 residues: CASTLPAYQKQETQYF. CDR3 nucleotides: TGCGCCAGCACCCTTCCCGCTTATCAGAAACAAGAGACCCAGTACTTC.

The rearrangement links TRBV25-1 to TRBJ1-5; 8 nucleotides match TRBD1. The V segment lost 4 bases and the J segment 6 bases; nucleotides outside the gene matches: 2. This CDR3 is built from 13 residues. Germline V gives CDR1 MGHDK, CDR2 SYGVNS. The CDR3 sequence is CASSGTGFQPQHF. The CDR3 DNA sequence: TGTGCCAGCAGTGGGACAGGGTTTCAGCCCCAGCATTTT.

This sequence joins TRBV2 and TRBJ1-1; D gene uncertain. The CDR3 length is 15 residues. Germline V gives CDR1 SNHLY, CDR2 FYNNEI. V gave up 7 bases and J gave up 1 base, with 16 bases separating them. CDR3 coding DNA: TGTGCCAGCACCCATCCGGGTGAACCGAACACTGAAGCTTTCTTT. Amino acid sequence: CASTHPGEPNTEAFF. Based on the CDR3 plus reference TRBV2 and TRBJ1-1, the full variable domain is EPEVTQTPSHQVTQMGQEVILRCVPISNHLYFYWYRQILGQKVEFLVSFYNNEISEKSEIFDDQFSVERPDGSNFTLKIRSTKLEDSAMYFCASTHPGEPNTEAFFGQGTRLTVV.

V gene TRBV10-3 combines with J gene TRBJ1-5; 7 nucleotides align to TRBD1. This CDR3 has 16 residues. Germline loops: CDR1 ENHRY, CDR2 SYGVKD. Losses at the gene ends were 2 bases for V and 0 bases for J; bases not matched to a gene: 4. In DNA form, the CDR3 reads TGTGCCATCAGTGAGACAGGGGACCATAGCAATCAGCCCCAGCATTTT. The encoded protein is CAISETGDHSNQPQHF.

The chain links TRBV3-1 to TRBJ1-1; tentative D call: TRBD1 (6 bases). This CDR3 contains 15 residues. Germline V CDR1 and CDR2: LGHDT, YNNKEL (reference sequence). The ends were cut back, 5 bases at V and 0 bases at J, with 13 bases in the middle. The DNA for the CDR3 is TGTGCCAGCAGCGGAGCGACAGGATTGAACACTGAAGCTTTCTTT. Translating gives CASSGATGLNTEAFF.

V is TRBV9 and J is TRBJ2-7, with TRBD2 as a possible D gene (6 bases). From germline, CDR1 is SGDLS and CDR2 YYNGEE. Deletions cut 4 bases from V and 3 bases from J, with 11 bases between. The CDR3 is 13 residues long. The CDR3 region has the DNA TGTGCCAGCAGCCAGGGACTTTACTACGAGCAGTACTTC. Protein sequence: CASSQGLYYEQYF.

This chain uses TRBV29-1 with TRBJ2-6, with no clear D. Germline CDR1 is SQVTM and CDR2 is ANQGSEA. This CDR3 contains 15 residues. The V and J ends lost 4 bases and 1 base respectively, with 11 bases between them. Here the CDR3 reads CSVVRRDSGANVLTF. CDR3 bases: TGCAGCGTTGTACGCCGAGATTCTGGGGCCAACGTCCTGACTTTC. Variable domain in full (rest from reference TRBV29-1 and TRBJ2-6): SAVISQKPSRDICQRGTSLTIQCQVDSQVTMMFWYRQQPGQSLTLIATANQGSEATYESGFVIDKFPISRPNLTFSTLTVSNMSPEDSSIYLCSVVRRDSGANVLTFGAGSRLTVL.

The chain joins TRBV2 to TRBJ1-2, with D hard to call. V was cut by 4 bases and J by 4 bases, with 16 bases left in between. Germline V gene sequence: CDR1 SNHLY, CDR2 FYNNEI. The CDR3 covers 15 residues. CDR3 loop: CASSVRTQNPYGYTF. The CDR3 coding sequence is TGTGCCAGCAGTGTTCGGACTCAGAACCCCTATGGCTACACCTTC.

CDR3 bases: TGTGCCAGCGGTACGGGACGCCAACTCTATGGCTACACCTTC. This codes for CASGTGRQLYGYTF. The V and J genes are TRBV27 and TRBJ1-2; a weak D match, TRBD1 (5 bases). CDR1 is MNHEY and CDR2 is SMNVEV in the germline V gene (reference sequence). The CDR3 has 14 amino acids. V lost 8 bases to trimming and J lost 4 bases, with 17 bases between them.

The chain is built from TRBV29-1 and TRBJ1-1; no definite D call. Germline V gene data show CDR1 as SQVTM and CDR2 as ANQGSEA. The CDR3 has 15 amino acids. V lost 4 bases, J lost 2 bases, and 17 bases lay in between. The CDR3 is CSVAPFGRINTEAFF. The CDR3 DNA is TGCAGCGTTGCGCCCTTCGGCAGGATCAACACTGAAGCTTTCTTT.

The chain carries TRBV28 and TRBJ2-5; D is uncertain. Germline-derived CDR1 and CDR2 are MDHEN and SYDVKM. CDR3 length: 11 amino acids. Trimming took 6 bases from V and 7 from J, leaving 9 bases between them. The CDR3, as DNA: TGTGCCAGCAGCTCCGGAGCGACCCAGTACTTC. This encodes CASSSGATQYF.

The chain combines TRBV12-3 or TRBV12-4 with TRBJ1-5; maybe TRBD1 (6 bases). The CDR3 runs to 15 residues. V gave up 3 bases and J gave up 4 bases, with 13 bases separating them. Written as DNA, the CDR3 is TGTGCCAGCAGTTTGAGGCAGGGGACGAATCAGCCCCAGCATTTT. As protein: CASSLRQGTNQPQHF.

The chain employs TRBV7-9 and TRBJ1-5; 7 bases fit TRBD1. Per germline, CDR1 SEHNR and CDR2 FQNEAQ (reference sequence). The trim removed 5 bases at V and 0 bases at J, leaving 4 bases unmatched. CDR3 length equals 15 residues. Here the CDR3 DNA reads TGTGCCAGCAGCCGACAGGGAAATAGCAATCAGCCCCAGCATTTT. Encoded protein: CASSRQGNSNQPQHF.